This T cell receptor (beta chain) was sequenced in a study of radiation and T cells in renal cell carcinoma. Regarding this clone: The antigen is unknown.

The time point was: blood 4 weeks post-SBRT, at nephrectomy. Treatment denoted: 15 Gy SBRT to primary tumor, nephrectomy 4 weeks later. Sequencing was performed with immunoSEQ multiplex PCR; in TCRdb, only in-frame clones are kept and a portion is missing. This sample has 120,000 to 150,000 clones, with 75% to 90% found just once. Deletions cut 2 bases from V and 6 bases from J, with 22 bases between. Germline V gives CDR1 MNHEY, CDR2 SMNVEV (reference sequence). The CDR3 spans 17 residues. The study's findings and limits: From baseline, blood top tumor clonotypes peaked at 2 weeks post-radiation.

The source of this sequence is a woman in her 50s with renal cell carcinoma. Sequencing was performed on blood, taken from a patient whose treatment included radiotherapy and nephrectomy. The chain couples TRBV27 to TRBJ1-2, with TRBD1 as a possible D gene (6 bases). CDR3 protein: CASSLLSVGGTDHGYTF. The CDR3 region has the DNA TGTGCCAGCAGTTTACTTTCGGTCGGGGGCACCGATCATGGCTACACCTTC.